This is a list of T cell receptor beta chains from one sample in a study of cytomegalovirus exposure and HLA in healthy donors. Sequencing was performed with immunoSEQ multiplex PCR; in TCRdb, only in-frame clones are kept and a portion is missing. The table has around 220,000 clones, 75% to 80% seen once. Material: PBMCs. The receptors come from a man between 18 and 29 years old in good health and CMV-seronegative. Each CDR3 is given with its conserved first and last residue. D genes are given only for firm matches. Size values are once, few and many counts, or a class for expanded clones, and some rows have none.

size: few
J: TRBJ2-1
V: TRBV4-3
D: .
DNA: TGCGCCAGCAGCCGGGCCCATTACAATGAGCAGTTCTTC
CDR3: CASSRAHYNEQFF

size: .
J: TRBJ1-2
V: TRBV18
D: .
DNA: TGTGCCAGCTCACCCACTTTGGGGTACGACGACTCCGGAGGGGGCTACACCTTC
CDR3: CASSPTLGYDDSGGGYTF

size: few
J: TRBJ2-5
V: TRBV28
D: TRBD2
DNA: TGTGCCAGCAGTTACCTAGGGACTAGCGCCCAAGAGACCCAGTACTTC
CDR3: CASSYLGTSAQETQYF

size: .
J: TRBJ1-3
V: TRBV4-2
D: .
DNA: TGTGCCAGCAGCCACATGGCGGACTCTGGAAACACCATATATTTT
CDR3: CASSHMADSGNTIYF

size: .
J: TRBJ1-1
V: TRBV7-9
D: .
DNA: TGTGCCAGCAGCTTAACAGGCACTGAAGCTTTCTTT
CDR3: CASSLTGTEAFF

size: .
J: TRBJ2-5
V: TRBV7-9
D: TRBD1
DNA: TGTGCCAGCAGCCCAGGGACAGGAGAGACCCAGTACTTC
CDR3: CASSPGTGETQYF

size: .
J: TRBJ2-3
V: TRBV9
D: .
DNA: TGTGCCAGCAGCGTATACGGCGGTTACACAGATACGCAGTATTTT
CDR3: CASSVYGGYTDTQYF

size: many
J: TRBJ1-5
V: TRBV7-8
D: .
DNA: TGTGCCAGCAGCCTTTTGAGGGAGTATAGCAATCAGCCCCAGCATTTT
CDR3: CASSLLREYSNQPQHF

size: .
J: TRBJ2-3
V: TRBV2
D: TRBD1
DNA: TGTGCCAGCACCCGGGACAGGGGAGGCACAGATACGCAGTATTTT
CDR3: CASTRDRGGTDTQYF

size: once
J: TRBJ2-7
V: TRBV6-5
D: TRBD1
DNA: TGTGCCAGCAGTCCGGGACAGGGCCTCTACGAGCAGTACTTC
CDR3: CASSPGQGLYEQYF

size: .
J: TRBJ2-2
V: TRBV19
D: .
DNA: TGTGCCAGTGGCCGGGGGAGTCACAACACCGGGGAGCTGTTTTTT
CDR3: CASGRGSHNTGELFF

size: .
J: TRBJ2-7
V: TRBV28
D: TRBD2
DNA: TGTGCCAGCAGTTTACCCCTAGCGGGAGGAAACTACGAGCAGTACTTC
CDR3: CASSLPLAGGNYEQYF

size: .
J: TRBJ2-3
V: TRBV19
D: .
DNA: TGTGCCAGTAGTATCGCGGGGCGCATGGATACGCAGTATTTT
CDR3: CASSIAGRMDTQYF

size: .
J: TRBJ1-2
V: TRBV19
D: TRBD1
DNA: TGTGCCAGTAGTATTAGGGGGCCGGACTATGGCTACACCTTC
CDR3: CASSIRGPDYGYTF

size: once
J: TRBJ2-3
V: TRBV4-2
D: TRBD2
DNA: TGTGCCAGCAGCTCGCGGACTAGCGGGGGTGTGAATACGCAGTATTTT
CDR3: CASSSRTSGGVNTQYF

size: .
J: TRBJ1-5
V: TRBV28
D: .
DNA: TGTGCCAGCAGTCCTCACCAAGGGGGAATTAGCAATCAGCCCCAGCATTTT
CDR3: CASSPHQGGISNQPQHF

size: once
J: TRBJ2-7
V: TRBV6-6
D: TRBD1
DNA: TGTGCCAGCATGGACAGGGGGAGATACGAGCAGTACTTC
CDR3: CASMDRGRYEQYF

size: .
J: TRBJ1-5
V: TRBV19
D: TRBD1
DNA: TGTGCCAGTAGACCCGGGACAGGGGGCTTCAGCAATCAGCCCCAGCATTTT
CDR3: CASRPGTGGFSNQPQHF

size: .
J: TRBJ1-6
V: TRBV18
D: TRBD1
DNA: TGTGCCAGCTCACCCACGACAGGGGGTGATGGGGGTTCACCCCTCCACTTT
CDR3: CASSPTTGGDGGSPLHF

size: .
J: TRBJ2-7
V: TRBV18
D: TRBD1
DNA: TGTGCCAGCTCACCAAGGACAGGGGGGACCTACGAGCAGTACTTC
CDR3: CASSPRTGGTYEQYF

size: few
J: TRBJ1-2
V: TRBV19
D: TRBD1
DNA: TGTGCCAGTAGATGGGACAGCAACTATGGCTACACCTTC
CDR3: CASRWDSNYGYTF

size: .
J: TRBJ1-2
V: TRBV6-5
D: TRBD1
DNA: TGTGCCAGCAGTTACCGCACAGGGGCCGATGGCTACACCTTC
CDR3: CASSYRTGADGYTF

size: .
J: TRBJ2-1
V: TRBV9
D: .
DNA: TGTGCCAGCAGCGTAGGGCAGATAAATGAGCAGTTCTTC
CDR3: CASSVGQINEQFF

size: .
J: TRBJ1-2
V: TRBV18
D: .
DNA: TGTGCCAGCTCCCAAAGCCCCACAGGGTTGGGCACTAACTATGGCTACACCTTC
CDR3: CASSQSPTGLGTNYGYTF

size: .
J: TRBJ1-2
V: TRBV7-2
D: .
DNA: TGTGCCAGCAGCTTAGGGGCAGGGGACTATGGCTACACCTTC
CDR3: CASSLGAGDYGYTF

size: .
J: TRBJ2-7
V: TRBV18
D: TRBD1
DNA: TGTGCCAGCTCACCATCACCGGGACAGACCTACGAGCAGTACTTC
CDR3: CASSPSPGQTYEQYF

size: .
J: TRBJ2-1
V: TRBV28
D: TRBD1
DNA: TGTGCCAGCACTACCTTGGGACAGAGTAACAATGAGCAGTTCTTC
CDR3: CASTTLGQSNNEQFF

size: .
J: TRBJ2-2
V: TRBV27
D: TRBD1
DNA: TGTGCCAGCATGGACCAAACAGGGGTAGGAACCGGGGAGCTGTTTTTT
CDR3: CASMDQTGVGTGELFF

size: .
J: TRBJ2-3
V: TRBV5-4
D: TRBD2
DNA: TGTGCCAGCAGCAGCGGGGGGCCGCTCACAGATACGCAGTATTTT
CDR3: CASSSGGPLTDTQYF

size: once
J: TRBJ2-2
V: TRBV30
D: .
DNA: TGTGCCTGGAGGGACGTCAGGGGATTGTCCGGGGAGCTGTTTTTT
CDR3: CAWRDVRGLSGELFF

size: .
J: TRBJ2-4
V: TRBV2
D: .
DNA: TGTGCCAGCAGTGACAGATTATTAGCCAAAAACATTCAGTACTTC
CDR3: CASSDRLLAKNIQYF

size: .
J: TRBJ2-7
V: TRBV9
D: .
DNA: TGTGCCAGCAGCGCGACTGGATCCTACGAGCAGTACTTC
CDR3: CASSATGSYEQYF

size: .
J: TRBJ2-2
V: TRBV7-7
D: .
DNA: TGTGCTAGCAGCTTTGACAGGTCCACCGGGGAGCTGTTTTTT
CDR3: CASSFDRSTGELFF

size: .
J: TRBJ1-4
V: TRBV27
D: .
DNA: TGTGCCAGCAGTTTAGGGGACCGGGGGAAACTGTTTTTT
CDR3: CASSLGDRGKLFF

size: .
J: TRBJ1-2
V: TRBV7-9
D: .
DNA: TGTGCCAGCAGCTTTGGGGCGGGGGGCCCCTATGGCTACACCTTC
CDR3: CASSFGAGGPYGYTF

size: .
J: TRBJ2-1
V: TRBV6-5
D: TRBD2
DNA: TGTGCCAGCAGCCAGGGACTAGCGGGCAATGAGCAGTTCTTC
CDR3: CASSQGLAGNEQFF

size: .
J: TRBJ2-1
V: TRBV4-3
D: TRBD2
DNA: TGCGCCAGCAGCCAAGAGGGACTAGATCCCAATGAGCAGTTCTTC
CDR3: CASSQEGLDPNEQFF

size: .
J: TRBJ1-2
V: TRBV28
D: .
DNA: TGTGCCAGCAGTCAGGGCGGCTATGGCTACACCTTC
CDR3: CASSQGGYGYTF

size: .
J: TRBJ2-7
V: TRBV29-1
D: .
DNA: TGCAGCGTTGAAGAGGTGCCCTCGGGGGAGCAGTACTTC
CDR3: CSVEEVPSGEQYF

size: .
J: TRBJ1-5
V: TRBV28
D: TRBD1
DNA: TGTGCCAGCAGTACCCCGACAGGGACGGATCGGCCCCAGCATTTT
CDR3: CASSTPTGTDRPQHF

size: .
J: TRBJ1-1
V: TRBV10-3
D: .
DNA: TGTGCCATCAGTGCTCAGGTGAACGGTGAAGCTTTCTTT
CDR3: CAISAQVNGEAFF

size: .
J: TRBJ2-5
V: TRBV6-5
D: .
DNA: TGTGCCAGCAGTTACGAATGGCAGGGGAAGGGGACCCAGTACTTC
CDR3: CASSYEWQGKGTQYF

size: .
J: TRBJ2-7
V: TRBV11-1
D: TRBD1
DNA: TGTGCCAGCAGCTTACAACCAGGGGGTCAGTACTTC
CDR3: CASSLQPGGQYF

size: .
J: TRBJ2-7
V: TRBV6-5
D: .
DNA: TGTGCCAGCAGTTACGGGGGGTTGGCCCTCTACGAGCAGTACTTC
CDR3: CASSYGGLALYEQYF

size: .
J: TRBJ1-1
V: TRBV28
D: TRBD1
DNA: TGTGCCAGCAGTTTTGTATGGCGGGACAGGGGGCTGTCTGGCACTGAAGCTTTCTTT
CDR3: CASSFVWRDRGLSGTEAFF

size: once
J: TRBJ1-5
V: TRBV21-1
D: .
DNA: TGTGCCAGCAGCAAAGAGCGGGGGGCGAGTCAGCCCCAGCATTTT
CDR3: CASSKERGASQPQHF

size: .
J: TRBJ1-1
V: TRBV5-8
D: .
DNA: TGTGCCAGCAGCTTGGGGCAGGGGTCGAACACTGAAGCTTTCTTT
CDR3: CASSLGQGSNTEAFF

size: .
J: TRBJ2-5
V: TRBV18
D: .
DNA: TGTGCCAGCTCACCAAGGACAGCAGTCCCGGCTGAGACCCAGTACTTC
CDR3: CASSPRTAVPAETQYF

size: .
J: TRBJ1-4
V: TRBV7-9
D: .
DNA: TGTGCCAGCAGCTTAACGACAGTCGACCCAGCTAATGAAAAACTGTTTTTT
CDR3: CASSLTTVDPANEKLFF

size: .
J: TRBJ2-5
V: TRBV4-3
D: .
DNA: TGCGCCAGCAGCCTGGTCGGAGAGACCCAGTACTTC
CDR3: CASSLVGETQYF

size: .
J: TRBJ2-7
V: TRBV30
D: TRBD1
DNA: TGTGCCTGGAGTGTGAAACAGGGGGCCTACGAGCAGTACTTC
CDR3: CAWSVKQGAYEQYF

size: .
J: TRBJ1-3
V: TRBV9
D: .
DNA: TGTGCCAGCAGCCCCCTTGGAGAGTCTGGAAACACCATATATTTT
CDR3: CASSPLGESGNTIYF

size: .
J: TRBJ2-7
V: TRBV25-1
D: TRBD1
DNA: TGTGCCAGCAAATCAATCAGGGGGTACGAGCAGTACTTC
CDR3: CASKSIRGYEQYF